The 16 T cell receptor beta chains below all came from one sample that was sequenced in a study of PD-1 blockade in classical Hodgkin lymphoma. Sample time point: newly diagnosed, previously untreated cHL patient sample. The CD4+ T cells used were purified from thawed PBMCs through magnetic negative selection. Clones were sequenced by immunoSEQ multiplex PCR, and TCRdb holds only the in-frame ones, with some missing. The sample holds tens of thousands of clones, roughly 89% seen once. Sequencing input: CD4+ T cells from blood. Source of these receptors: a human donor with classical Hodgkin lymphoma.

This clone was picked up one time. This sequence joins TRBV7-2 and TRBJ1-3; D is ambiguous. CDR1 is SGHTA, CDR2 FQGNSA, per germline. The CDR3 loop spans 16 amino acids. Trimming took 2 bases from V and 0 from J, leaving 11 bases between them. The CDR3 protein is CASSLSRRSSGNTIYF. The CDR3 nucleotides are TGTGCCAGCAGCTTAAGTCGACGGAGCTCTGGAAACACCATATATTTT.

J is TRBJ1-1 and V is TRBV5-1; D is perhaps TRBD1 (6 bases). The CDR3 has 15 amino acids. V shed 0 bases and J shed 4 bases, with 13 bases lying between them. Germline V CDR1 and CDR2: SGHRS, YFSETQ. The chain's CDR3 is CASSLEGGRGTEAFF. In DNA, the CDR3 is TGCGCCAGCAGCTTGGAGGGGGGACGGGGCACTGAAGCTTTCTTT.

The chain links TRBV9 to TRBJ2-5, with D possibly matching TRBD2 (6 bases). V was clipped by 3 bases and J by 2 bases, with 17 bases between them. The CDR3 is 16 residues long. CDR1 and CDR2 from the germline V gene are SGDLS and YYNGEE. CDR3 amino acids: CASSGRLSGRQETQYF. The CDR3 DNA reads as TGTGCCAGCAGCGGACGGCTATCGGGGAGGCAAGAGACCCAGTACTTC.

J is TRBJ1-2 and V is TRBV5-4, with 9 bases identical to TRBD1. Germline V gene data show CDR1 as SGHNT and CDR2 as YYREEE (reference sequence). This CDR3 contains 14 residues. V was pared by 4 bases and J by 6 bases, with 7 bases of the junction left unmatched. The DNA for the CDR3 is TGTGCCAGCAGCACCGCCGGGACAGGGAATGGCTACACCTTC. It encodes CASSTAGTGNGYTF. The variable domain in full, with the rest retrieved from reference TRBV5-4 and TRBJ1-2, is ETGVTQSPTHLIKTRGQQVTLRCSSQSGHNTVSWYQQALGQGPQFIFQYYREEENGRGNFPPRFSGLQFPNYSSELNVNALELDDSALYLCASSTAGTGNGYTFGSGTRLTVV.

The CDR3 region is CAQNRDTGEYGYTF. In DNA, the CDR3 is TGTGCCCAGAACCGGGACACCGGGGAGTATGGCTACACCTTC. This chain uses TRBV30 with TRBJ1-2, with D tentatively TRBD1 (6 bases). Germline V gene lookup returns CDR1 GTSNPN and CDR2 SVGIG (reference sequence). The CDR3 contains 14 residues. Trimming removed 8 bases from V and 5 bases from J, with 21 bases in between.

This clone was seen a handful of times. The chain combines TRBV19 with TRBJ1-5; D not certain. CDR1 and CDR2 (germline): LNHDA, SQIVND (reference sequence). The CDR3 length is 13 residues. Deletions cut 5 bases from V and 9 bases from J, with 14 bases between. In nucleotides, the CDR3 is TGTGCCAGTAGTCTAGTACCCGGCGGGCCCCAGCATTTT. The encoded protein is CASSLVPGGPQHF.

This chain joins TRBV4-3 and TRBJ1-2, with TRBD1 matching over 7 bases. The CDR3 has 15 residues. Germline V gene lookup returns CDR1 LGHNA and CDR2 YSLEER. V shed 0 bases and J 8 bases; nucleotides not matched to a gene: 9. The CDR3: CASSQDSRGMGGYTF. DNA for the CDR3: TGCGCCAGCAGCCAAGATTCCAGGGGGATGGGCGGCTACACCTTC.

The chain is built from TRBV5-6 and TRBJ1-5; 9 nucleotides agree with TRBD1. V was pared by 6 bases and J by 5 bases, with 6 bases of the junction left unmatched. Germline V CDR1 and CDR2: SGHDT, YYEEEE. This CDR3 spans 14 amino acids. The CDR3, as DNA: TGTGCCAGCACCCCGGGGACAGGGTATCAGCCCCAGCATTTT. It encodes CASTPGTGYQPQHF.

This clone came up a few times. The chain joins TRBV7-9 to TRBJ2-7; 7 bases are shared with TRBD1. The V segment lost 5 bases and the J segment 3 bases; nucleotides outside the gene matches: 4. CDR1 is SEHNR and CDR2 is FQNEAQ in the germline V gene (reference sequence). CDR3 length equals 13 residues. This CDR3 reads CASSEGTDYEQYF. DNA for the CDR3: TGTGCCAGCAGCGAAGGGACAGACTACGAGCAGTACTTC.

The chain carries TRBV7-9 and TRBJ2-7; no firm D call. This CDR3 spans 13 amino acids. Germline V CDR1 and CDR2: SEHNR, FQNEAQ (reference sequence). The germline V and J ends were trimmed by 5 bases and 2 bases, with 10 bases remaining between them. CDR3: CASSRNGPYEQYF. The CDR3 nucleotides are TGTGCCAGCAGCCGGAACGGACCCTACGAGCAGTACTTC.

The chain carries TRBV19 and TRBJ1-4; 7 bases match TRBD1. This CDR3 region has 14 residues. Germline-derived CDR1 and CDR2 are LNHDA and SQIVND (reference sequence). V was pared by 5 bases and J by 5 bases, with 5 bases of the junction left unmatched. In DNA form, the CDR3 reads TGTGCCAGTAGTTCCAGGGGGGGGAATGAAAAACTGTTTTTT. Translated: CASSSRGGNEKLFF. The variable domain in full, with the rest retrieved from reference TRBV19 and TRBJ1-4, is DGGITQSPKYLFRKEGQNVTLSCEQNLNHDAMYWYRQDPGQGLRLIYYSQIVNDFQKGDIAEGYSVSREKKESFPLTVTSAQKNPTAFYLCASSSRGGNEKLFFGSGTQLSVL.

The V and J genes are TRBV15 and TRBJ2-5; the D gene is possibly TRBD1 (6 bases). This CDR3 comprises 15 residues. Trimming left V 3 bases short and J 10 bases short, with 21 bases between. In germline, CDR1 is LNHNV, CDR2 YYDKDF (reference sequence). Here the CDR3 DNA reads TGTGCCACCAGCAGCTGGGGACGAAGGGGGAGAGACCAGTACTTC. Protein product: CATSSWGRRGRDQYF. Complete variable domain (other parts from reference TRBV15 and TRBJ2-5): DAMVIQNPRYQVTQFGKPVTLSCSQTLNHNVMYWYQQKSSQAPKLLFHYYDKDFNNEADTPDNFQSRRPNTSFCFLDIRSPGLGDTAMYLCATSSWGRRGRDQYFGPGTRLLVL.

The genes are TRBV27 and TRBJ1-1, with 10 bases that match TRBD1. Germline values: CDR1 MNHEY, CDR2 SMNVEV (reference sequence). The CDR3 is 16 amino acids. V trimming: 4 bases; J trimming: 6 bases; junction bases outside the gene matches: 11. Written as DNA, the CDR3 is TGTGCCAGCAGTTCCAGACAGGGGGCTCTCAGCTCTGAAGCTTTCTTT. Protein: CASSSRQGALSSEAFF.

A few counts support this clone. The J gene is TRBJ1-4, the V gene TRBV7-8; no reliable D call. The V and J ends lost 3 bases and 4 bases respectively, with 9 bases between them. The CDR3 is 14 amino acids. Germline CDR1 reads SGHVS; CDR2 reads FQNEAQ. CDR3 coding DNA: TGTGCCAGCAGCTTTGGTGTGGTTAATGAAAAACTGTTTTTT. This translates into CASSFGVVNEKLFF.

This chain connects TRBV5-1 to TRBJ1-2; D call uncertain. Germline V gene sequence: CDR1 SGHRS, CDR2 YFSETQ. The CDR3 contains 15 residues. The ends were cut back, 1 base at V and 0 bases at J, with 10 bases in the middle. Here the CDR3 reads CASSLSSTPNYGYTF. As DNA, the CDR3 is TGCGCCAGCAGCTTGTCCTCTACTCCTAACTATGGCTACACCTTC.

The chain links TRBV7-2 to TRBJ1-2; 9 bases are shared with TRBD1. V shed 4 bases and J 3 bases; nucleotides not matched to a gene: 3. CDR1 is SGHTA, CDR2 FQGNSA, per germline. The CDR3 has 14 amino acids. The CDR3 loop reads CASSSTGGDYGYTF. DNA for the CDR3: TGTGCCAGCAGCTCTACAGGGGGCGACTATGGCTACACCTTC.